This is a list of T cell receptor beta chains from one sample in a study of T cells in Graves' hyperthyroidism and ophthalmopathy. TCRdb fed the multiplex PCR reads into MiXCR, producing one record per CDR3 protein. The table records around 600,000 distinct CDR3 sequences, less than 20% of them present only once. The sequenced material came from blood. The receptors shown here come from a woman aged 25 to 45 with Graves' hyperthyroidism. CDR3s include the opening cysteine and the closing phenylalanine or tryptophan. The D gene is left open where the match is weak. Part of the rows lack a size; the others show once, few, many or a class for expanded clones.

j_call d_call clone_size v_call cdr3_aa cdr3_nt
TRBJ2-5 TRBD2 - TRBV7-9 CASSGRLAAQETQYF TGTGCCAGCAGCGGGAGACTAGCGGCGCAAGAGACCCAGTACTTC
TRBJ2-2 - - TRBV19 CATAPGRGVTGELFF TGTGCCACCGCACCCGGGAGAGGGGTTACCGGGGAGCTGTTTTTT
TRBJ1-5 TRBD1 many TRBV7-2 CASSSRTGSNQPQHF TGTGCCAGCAGCTCACGGACAGGGAGCAATCAGCCCCAGCATTTT
TRBJ1-1 - few TRBV5-1 CASSLASVGTEAFF TGCGCCAGCAGCTTGGCGTCAGTTGGCACTGAAGCTTTCTTT
TRBJ1-5 - many TRBV7-2 CASSSQGISNQPQHF TGTGCCAGCAGCTCTCAGGGGATCAGCAATCAGCCCCAGCATTTT
TRBJ1-5 - many TRBV2 CASSGIMTNQPQHF TGTGCCAGCAGTGGCATCATGACCAATCAGCCCCAGCATTTT
TRBJ1-5 TRBD1 many TRBV6-1 CASKDRVDQPQHF TGTGCCAGCAAGGACAGGGTGGACCAGCCCCAGCATTTT
TRBJ2-3 - many TRBV12-5 CASGFGTDTQYF TGTGCTAGTGGTTTCGGCACAGATACGCAGTATTTT
TRBJ2-5 TRBD2 many TRBV7-6 CASTPGGVSGRMETQYF TGTGCCAGCACACCAGGGGGGGTTAGCGGGAGGATGGAGACCCAGTACTTC
TRBJ2-1 - many TRBV5-1 CASSGGDSDNEQFF TGCGCCAGCAGCGGAGGGGACTCCGACAATGAGCAGTTCTTC
TRBJ1-5 - few TRBV7-2 CASSLAGGAGQPQHF TGTGCCAGCAGCTTAGCTGGGGGTGCAGGGCAGCCCCAGCATTTT
TRBJ2-3 - - TRBV9 CASSVAWRGADTQYF TGTGCCAGCAGCGTAGCGTGGAGAGGCGCAGATACGCAGTATTTT
TRBJ2-7 - few TRBV20-1 CSASYGSPYEQYF TGCAGTGCTAGTTACGGGAGTCCCTACGAGCAGTACTTC
TRBJ1-2 - - TRBV9 CASSPGGAYGYTF TGTGCCAGCAGCCCCGGGGGAGCCTATGGCTACACCTTC
TRBJ2-2 TRBD2 - TRBV4-1 CASSQDWSGRAIGELFF TGCGCCAGCAGCCAAGATTGGAGCGGGAGGGCCATCGGGGAGCTGTTTTTT
TRBJ1-2 - - TRBV28 CASSFGGREGYTF TGTGCCAGCAGTTTCGGGGGGCGGGAGGGCTACACCTTC
TRBJ2-7 TRBD2 once TRBV4-3 CASSQGPSGSYEQYF TGCGCCAGCAGCCAAGGTCCTAGCGGGTCCTACGAGCAGTACTTC
TRBJ1-5 - - TRBV5-1 CASSLGGGHNQPQHF TGCGCCAGCAGCTTGGGAGGGGGGCATAATCAGCCCCAGCATTTT
TRBJ2-2 TRBD1 many TRBV3-1 CASRPLRGTENTGELFF TGTGCCAGCAGGCCCCTCAGGGGGACAGAGAACACCGGGGAGCTGTTTTTT
TRBJ2-3 - many TRBV7-2 CASSLVARFKTDTQYF TGTGCCAGCAGCTTAGTCGCCCGGTTTAAAACAGATACGCAGTATTTT
TRBJ2-7 - many TRBV29-1 CSVVPRDRSYEQYF TGCAGCGTGGTACCGAGAGACAGATCCTACGAGCAGTACTTC
TRBJ2-7 TRBD2 many TRBV28 CASSLGSASGSYEQYF TGTGCCAGCAGTTTGGGTTCGGCTAGCGGGAGCTACGAGCAGTACTTC
TRBJ2-5 - many TRBV11-1 CASSLSVRGGETQYF TGTGCCAGCAGCTTATCCGTCAGGGGGGGAGAGACCCAGTACTTC
TRBJ2-7 - - TRBV20-1 CSARDLRGGRLGEQYF TGCAGTGCTAGAGATCTTAGAGGCGGAAGACTCGGCGAGCAGTACTTC
TRBJ1-5 TRBD1 many TRBV18 CASSPSQGALQPQHF TGTGCCAGCTCACCAAGTCAGGGGGCCCTTCAGCCCCAGCATTTT
TRBJ2-1 - few TRBV4-3 CASSQDGVASYNEQFF TGCGCCAGCAGCCAAGATGGGGTTGCTAGCTACAATGAGCAGTTCTTC
TRBJ2-7 TRBD2 many TRBV7-9 CASSSQSLTSGYSYEQYF TGTGCCAGCAGCTCCCAATCCCTAACTAGCGGATACTCCTACGAGCAGTACTTC
TRBJ2-3 - many TRBV12-3/TRBV12-4 CATTRITDTQYF TGTGCCACTACCAGGATCACAGATACGCAGTATTTT
TRBJ1-4 - many TRBV30 CAWSVREKLFF TGTGCCTGGAGTGTACGAGAAAAACTGTTTTTT
TRBJ2-1 TRBD2 - TRBV12-3/TRBV12-4 CASRSLGRGGRAPYNEQFF TGTGCCAGCAGGTCTCTCGGGAGAGGCGGGAGGGCCCCCTACAATGAGCAGTTCTTC
TRBJ2-1 TRBD1 few TRBV28 CASSLFRGTGGNEQFF TGTGCCAGCAGTCTCTTTCGGGGGACAGGGGGCAATGAGCAGTTCTTC
TRBJ2-1 - few TRBV24-1 CATSVTRHNEQFF TGTGCCACCAGTGTGACTCGACACAATGAGCAGTTCTTC
TRBJ2-2 - many TRBV2 CASRQGRSETGELFF TGTGCCAGCCGCCAGGGGCGGTCAGAAACCGGGGAGCTGTTTTTT
TRBJ2-5 TRBD2 many TRBV20-1 CSATETPSGSETQYF TGCAGTGCTACCGAAACGCCTAGCGGGAGTGAGACCCAGTACTTC
TRBJ2-1 - - TRBV10-3 CAIRGRTGGYNEQFF TGTGCCATCAGAGGGAGGACTGGCGGCTACAATGAGCAGTTCTTC
TRBJ2-1 TRBD2 many TRBV20-1 CSVEVTSVPGQFF TGCAGTGTTGAAGTGACTAGCGTACCGGGGCAGTTCTTC
TRBJ2-7 - many TRBV20-1 CSAGELGQYF TGCAGTGCGGGAGAGTTAGGGCAGTACTTC
TRBJ2-1 TRBD2 - TRBV11-1 CASSPPGLAGVVTNREQFF TGTGCCAGCAGCCCTCCGGGACTAGCGGGAGTGGTAACGAATCGGGAGCAGTTCTTC
TRBJ1-5 - - TRBV12-3/TRBV12-4 CASRDPGRREVAQHF TGTGCCAGCAGGGACCCGGGACGGAGGGAAGTGGCCCAGCATTTT
TRBJ2-7 TRBD1 many TRBV20-1 CSARDLGARDRSYEQYF TGCAGTGCTAGAGATCTGGGGGCACGGGACAGATCCTACGAGCAGTACTTC
TRBJ2-1 TRBD2 - TRBV5-4 CASRRGLATEQFF TGTGCCAGCAGGAGGGGACTAGCCACTGAGCAGTTCTTC
TRBJ2-1 - many TRBV18 CASSPPSGNNEQFF TGTGCCAGCTCACCACCGAGCGGCAACAATGAGCAGTTCTTC
TRBJ2-1 - many TRBV20-1 CSASTRASSTYNEQFF TGCAGTGCTTCGACTAGGGCGTCCTCGACCTACAATGAGCAGTTCTTC
TRBJ1-6 - few TRBV5-5 CASRLQSAESSLHF TGTGCCAGCCGTCTTCAGTCGGCCGAGTCCTCCCTCCACTTT
TRBJ2-7 TRBD1 many TRBV3-1 CASSQTSGTGAYEQYF TGTGCCAGCAGCCAAACCTCCGGGACAGGGGCCTACGAGCAGTACTTC
TRBJ2-1 - - TRBV7-8 CASSPRAGRYNEQFF TGTGCCAGCAGCCCCCGGGCGGGGAGGTACAATGAGCAGTTCTTC
TRBJ2-3 - many TRBV28 CASSGTSDKRTQYF TGTGCCAGCAGCGGGACAAGCGATAAAAGGACGCAGTATTTT
TRBJ2-1 TRBD1 - TRBV10-2 CASSTDRAGYNEQFF TGCGCCAGCAGTACGGACAGGGCTGGTTACAATGAGCAGTTCTTC
TRBJ1-1 TRBD1 - TRBV6-2/TRBV6-3 CACRGQGVLNTEAFF TGTGCCTGCAGAGGACAGGGGGTACTGAACACTGAAGCTTTCTTT
TRBJ1-3 - - TRBV27 CASSLSGSLSGNTIYF TGTGCCAGCAGTTTATCGGGAAGTCTCTCTGGAAACACCATATATTTT
TRBJ2-2 - - TRBV14 CASSQDFTRHTGELFF TGTGCCAGCAGCCAAGATTTCACTAGACACACCGGGGAGCTGTTTTTT
TRBJ2-1 - many TRBV7-2 CASSLAGAGEQFF TGTGCCAGCAGCTTAGCCGGGGCGGGCGAGCAGTTCTTC